Listed below are T cell receptor beta chains from one sample, sequenced in a study of cytomegalovirus exposure and HLA in healthy donors. This table comes from immunoSEQ multiplex PCR, and its TCRdb copy is limited to in-frame clones, with some not included. The sample has just over 150,000 clones; the top ten hold 1% to 1.5%. The material sequenced was PBMCs. Receptor source: a woman aged 60-70 years in good health and CMV-seronegative. The CDR3 runs from the conserved cysteine through the conserved F or W.

V gene,CDR3 protein
TRBV18,CASSPGRGARTEAFF
TRBV5-8,CASSTYRGLGNQPQHF
TRBV4-3,CASSHGDRGTEAFF
TRBV30,CAWSVQSGNQPQHF
TRBV7-9,CASSFRNVRTFSGANVLTF
TRBV27,CASSLFGRDLTYGYTF
TRBV2,CASGSGGGREQYF
TRBV7-8,CASSLDYQETQYF
TRBV7-2,CASSRGAYYGYTF
TRBV19,CASSSLQVLNTEAFF
TRBV29-1,CSVAGTEAFF
TRBV7-3,CASSFYPTAEAFF
TRBV27,CASSLQLAAYEQYF
TRBV7-2,CASSLGGPTEAFF
TRBV27,CASSMTAPSSYNSPLHF
TRBV5-1,CASSLGARVNSPLHF
TRBV12-5,CASGLDPGGVETQYF
TRBV12-1,CASSSRENTEAFF
TRBV7-8,CASSLGTGESSPLHF
TRBV30,CAWSVGNEQFF
TRBV10-3,CAISEGTGAYNEQFF
TRBV6-5,CASRKGGVGRYTF
TRBV7-9,CASSQTGPNSPLHF
TRBV5-1,CASSLAVGRGGELFF
TRBV29-1,CSVEGMLSPYEQYF
TRBV6-1,CASRVRELSYEQYF
TRBV27,CASSVRDRQTYEQYF
TRBV7-8,CASSLARYRTDTQYF
TRBV9,CASSATGRTYGYTF
TRBV6-5,CASSYGTAPLNEQYF
TRBV5-1,CASSLRTDSNYGYTF
TRBV11-3,CASSLDSRDRYTHSNQPQHF
TRBV11-2,CASSRQGNTEAFF
TRBV4-1,CASSQVGLAVTYNEQFF
TRBV18,CASSLAGKNSNQPQHF
TRBV6-4,CASSGTGREGYTF
TRBV10-3,CAIRQGNQETQYF
TRBV11-2,CASSLVGGTLAKNIQYF